At least ten counts were recorded for the clone carrying this T cell receptor (beta chain). This record belongs to a study of human T cells and chemical hapten exposure. Per the germline V gene, CDR1 is MNHEY and CDR2 is SMNVEV (reference sequence). The CDR3 is 13 amino acids. V lost 0 bases, J lost 5 bases, and 7 bases lay in between. The library tagged individual cDNA molecules with unique molecular identifiers. MiXCR, applied by TCRdb to the RACE reads, yields one record per CDR3 protein. In the table there are tens of thousands of distinct CDR3 sequences, around 7.9% of which are singletons. Time point meaning: patch test 2, 6 weeks after DPC sensitization. Regarding treatment: therapeutic diphenylcyclopropenone sensitization with weekly scalp DPC.

The receptor's source is a woman aged 45 to 65 with alopecia areata. Some clones in this sample may be carry-over from other donors' samples. The input for sequencing was whole blood, taken in connection with sensitization to the hapten diphenylcyclopropenone (DPC). V gene TRBV27 combines with J gene TRBJ1-1, with D uncertain. The CDR3: CASSLSRRTEAFF. CDR3 sequence (DNA): TGTGCCAGCAGTTTATCCCGACGGACTGAAGCTTTCTTT.